Each of the 9 T cell receptor beta chains below was sequenced from the same sample in a study of T cells in Graves' hyperthyroidism and ophthalmopathy (dated by TCRdb to between 2018 and 2021). Libraries were prepared through multiplex PCR. Instrument used: Illumina HiSeq 2000. TCR beta CDR3 regions were amplified from RNA transcripts. A first-round RT-PCR of the TCR CDR3 used the HTBI primer set with the Qiagen OneStep RT-PCR kit. TCRdb reanalyzed the raw reads on its own, using fastp at Q25 for trimming and MiXCR for clone calling, and kept in-frame beta chains. One record per CDR3 amino acid sequence lists the most common genes and DNA. The sample includes more than 350,000 distinct CDR3 sequences, with roughly 15% observed a single time. The top ten hold 15% to 20% of the sample. Material: blood. The receptors originated from an older woman with Graves' ophthalmopathy.

The chain combines TRBV6-1 with TRBJ2-6; tentatively, D is TRBD2 (8 bases). Germline CDR1 and CDR2: MNHNS and SASEGT. Trimming left V 10 bases short and J 0 bases short, with 16 bases between. This CDR3 has 16 amino acids. The CDR3 DNA sequence: TGTGCCATCGGGAGGGACAGCCTCTCTGGGGCCAACGTCCTGACTTTC. Translated, it gives CAIGRDSLSGANVLTF.

This clonotype was observed a handful of times. The CDR3 protein is CASSLDPGTSGRAYEQYF. The CDR3 coding sequence is TGTGCCAGCAGCTTAGATCCGGGGACTAGCGGGAGGGCCTACGAGCAGTACTTC. This chain connects TRBV7-9 to TRBJ2-7, with 16 bases fitting TRBD2. The CDR3 runs 18 residues. Germline CDR1 SEHNR, CDR2 FQNEAQ (reference sequence). V was clipped by 1 base and J by 2 bases; unmatched bases: 5.

The chain uses TRBV25-1 and TRBJ2-7; the match to TRBD1 covers 7 bases. Trimming removed 5 bases from V and 0 bases from J; junction bases left unmatched: 7. The CDR3 loop spans 15 amino acids. The V gene's germline CDR1 is MGHDK and CDR2 SYGVNS. The CDR3 DNA reads as TGTGCCAGCAGTCCTCCGGACAGGCACTCCTACGAGCAGTACTTC. As protein: CASSPPDRHSYEQYF.

This clonotype was picked up many times. The V gene is TRBV11-2, the J gene TRBJ2-3; 9 nucleotides match TRBD1. The V segment lost 4 bases and the J segment 6 bases; nucleotides outside the gene matches: 5. The CDR3 runs 14 residues. Germline V gene data show CDR1 as SGHAT and CDR2 as FQNNGV. The CDR3 region has the DNA TGTGCCAGCAGCTATGGGACAGGGTTGGATACGCAGTATTTT. Amino acids: CASSYGTGLDTQYF.

The genes are TRBV12-3 or TRBV12-4 and TRBJ1-3; 9 bases match TRBD1. The CDR3 is made up of 15 amino acids. The J segment lost 4 bases and the V segment lost 5 bases, leaving 6 bases of the junction unmatched. CDR3 coding DNA: TGTGCCAGCAGTCCCCCGACAGGGGGAGGAAACACCATATATTTT. The encoded protein is CASSPPTGGGNTIYF.

The chain uses TRBV6-2 or TRBV6-3 and TRBJ2-7; 8 bases match TRBD2. Germline V gene lookup returns CDR1 MNHEY and CDR2 SVGEGT. The ends lost 6 bases at V and 5 bases at J; junction bases unmatched: 3. The CDR3 sequence is 12 residues long. For the CDR3, the DNA is TGTGCCAGCAGGGATAGCGGGAACGAGCAGTACTTC. As protein: CASRDSGNEQYF.

The table lists this clonotype with many counts. The gene calls are TRBV2 and TRBJ1-2; 7 bases are a match to TRBD1. The CDR3 totals 14 residues. V shed 2 bases and J 7 bases; nucleotides not matched to a gene: 7. Germline V gene data show CDR1 as SNHLY and CDR2 as FYNNEI. CDR3 coding DNA: TGTGCCAGCAGTGAAAGACAGGGTATTAGTGGCTACACCTTC. This codes for CASSERQGISGYTF.

The rearrangement links TRBV18 to TRBJ2-1; perhaps TRBD2 as D (5 bases). Trimming stripped 0 bases from V and 5 bases from J, with 14 bases between. Germline V gives CDR1 KGHSH, CDR2 LQKENI. There are 16 residues in the CDR3. This CDR3 is CASSPPLGVWNNEQFF. In DNA form, the CDR3 reads TGTGCCAGCTCACCACCTTTGGGAGTATGGAACAATGAGCAGTTCTTC.

This clonotype appeared many times. V is TRBV30 and J is TRBJ2-3; maybe TRBD2 (5 bases). The CDR3 runs to 16 residues. The V and J ends lost 0 bases and 0 bases respectively, with 13 bases between them. CDR1 and CDR2 (germline): GTSNPN, SVGIG (reference sequence). The CDR3 DNA follows: TGTGCCTGGAGTGTTAAGAACTGGGAGAGCACAGATACGCAGTATTTT. Protein product: CAWSVKNWESTDTQYF.